A single sample is the source of the 19 T cell receptor beta chains below, sequenced in a study of blood T cell repertoires in COVID-19. Sequencing was performed with immunoSEQ multiplex PCR; in TCRdb, only in-frame clones are kept and a portion is missing. The profile covers over 50,000 clones, with over 80% appearing a single time and around 5% taken by the ten largest. Material: peripheral blood. The receptors come from an older man with acute or convalescent COVID-19.

The V call is TRBV18, the J call TRBJ1-6; no reliable D call. The CDR3 extends over 13 amino acids. Germline lookup yields CDR1 KGHSH and CDR2 LQKENI. Trimming removed 6 bases from V and 7 bases from J, with 10 bases in between. The CDR3 region has the DNA TGTGCCAGCTCCTCAGAGCGGAATTCACCCCTCCACTTT. Translation gives CASSSERNSPLHF.

For this clone: The junction departs from germline at one end; a sequencing error may be responsible. V and J are TRBV10-3 and TRBJ1-1; TRBD1 matches at 7 bases. The germline V gene has CDR1 ENHRY and CDR2 SYGVKD. This CDR3 has 13 amino acids. This chain's CDR3 is CAIREDREAEAFF. CDR3 nucleotides: TGTGCCATCAGGGAAGACAGGGAAGCTGAGGCTTTCTTT.

The genes are TRBV28 and TRBJ2-7, with 9 bases matching TRBD1. Trimming took 0 bases from V and 0 from J; bases not matched to a gene: 6. The CDR3 has 17 amino acids. Germline CDR1 MDHEN, CDR2 SYDVKM. The CDR3 DNA follows: TGTGCCAGCAGTTTATGGGGGGCGGGACAGGGCTCCTACGAGCAGTACTTC. It yields the protein CASSLWGAGQGSYEQYF.

This clone was counted a single time. The chain combines TRBV5-1 with TRBJ2-2; 7 bases match TRBD2. The V and J ends lost 4 bases and 7 bases, in that order; junction bases with no gene match: 7. Germline CDR1 SGHRS, CDR2 YFSETQ. The CDR3 is 14 residues long. CDR3 residues: CASSDRGGVGELFF. The CDR3 DNA follows: TGCGCCAGCAGCGATCGCGGGGGAGTCGGGGAGCTGTTTTTT.

The chain joins TRBV3-1 (or the pseudogene TRBV3-2) to TRBJ2-1, with TRBD2 matching 14 bases. The CDR3 has 15 residues. The J segment lost 8 bases and the V segment lost 10 bases, leaving 10 bases of the junction unmatched. Germline lookup yields CDR1 LGHDT and CDR2 YNNKEL (reference sequence). The CDR3 nucleotides are TGTGCCACCGCACTGACTAGCGGGGGGGTTGATGAGCAGTTCTTC. The encoded protein is CATALTSGGVDEQFF.

V gene TRBV6-1 combines with J gene TRBJ2-5, with D possibly TRBD2 on 6 matching bases. V was pared by 2 bases and J by 4 bases, with 17 bases between. The CDR3 totals 16 residues. CDR1 MNHNS and CDR2 SASEGT come from the germline V gene. CDR3 nucleotide sequence: TGTGCCAGCAGTGAACCCGGCGGGGACCAAGGAGAGACCCAGTACTTC. As protein: CASSEPGGDQGETQYF.

The rearrangement links TRBV19 to TRBJ1-2, with D possibly TRBD1 on 5 matching bases. CDR1 LNHDA and CDR2 SQIVND come from the germline V gene (reference sequence). This CDR3 comprises 15 residues. With 5 bases removed from V and 8 bases from J, the gap between germline ends came to 21 bases. This CDR3 is CASSAGDSRWGGYTF. CDR3 nucleotides: TGTGCCAGTAGTGCCGGGGACTCCAGGTGGGGAGGCTACACCTTC.

The chain recombines TRBV11-2 with TRBJ2-2; 8 bases are shared with TRBD2. Germline loops: CDR1 SGHAT, CDR2 FQNNGV. V was pared by 4 bases and J by 0 bases, with 7 bases of the junction left unmatched. The CDR3 runs 17 residues. The CDR3 region is CASSSPGGGTNTGELFF. The CDR3 DNA sequence: TGTGCCAGCAGCTCCCCGGGGGGGGGAACGAACACCGGGGAGCTGTTTTTT.

In this sample, this clone turned up a few times. DNA for the CDR3: TGTGCCAGTAGTGCCGGGGGGGATTCACCCCTCCACTTT. It yields the protein CASSAGGDSPLHF. The chain joins TRBV19 to TRBJ1-6, with D possibly matching TRBD1 (5 bases). The ends were cut back, 5 bases at V and 8 bases at J, with 10 bases in the middle. The CDR3 sequence is 13 residues long. Per the germline V gene, CDR1 is LNHDA and CDR2 is SQIVND (reference sequence). Based on the CDR3 plus reference TRBV19 and TRBJ1-6, the full variable domain is DGGITQSPKYLFRKEGQNVTLSCEQNLNHDAMYWYRQDPGQGLRLIYYSQIVNDFQKGDIAEGYSVSREKKESFPLTVTSAQKNPTAFYLCASSAGGDSPLHFGNGTRLTVT.

The chain links TRBV7-2 to TRBJ1-3; 8 nucleotides agree with TRBD1. CDR1 SGHTA and CDR2 FQGNSA come from the germline V gene. V gave up 5 bases and J gave up 3 bases; unmatched junction bases: 6. The CDR3 is 15 residues long. This chain's CDR3 is CASSPQGAFGNTIYF. For the CDR3, the DNA is TGTGCCAGCAGCCCCCAGGGGGCATTTGGAAACACCATATATTTT.

This clone was counted a single time. V gene TRBV9 combines with J gene TRBJ2-5, with D tentatively TRBD1 (5 bases). The CDR3 loop spans 14 amino acids. The V end lost 3 bases, the J end lost 5 bases, and 14 bases lay between the germline ends. The germline V gene has CDR1 SGDLS and CDR2 YYNGEE. CDR3 DNA sequence: TGTGCCAGCAGCGAATCCAGGGATTCGGAGACCCAGTACTTC. Protein: CASSESRDSETQYF.

This clone was seen a handful of times. The chain employs TRBV5-4 and TRBJ1-1; D gene ambiguous. CDR3 length: 15 amino acids. Germline V gene data show CDR1 as SGHNT and CDR2 as YYREEE (reference sequence). V shed 4 bases and J shed 1 base, with 14 bases lying between them. CDR3 sequence (DNA): TGTGCCAGCAGCCCAGGATCCTCAGGGAACACTGAAGCTTTCTTT. Amino acid sequence: CASSPGSSGNTEAFF.

The chain carries TRBV18 and TRBJ1-1, with D possibly being TRBD1 (6 bases). The V end lost 8 bases, the J end lost 4 bases, and 20 bases lay between the germline ends. The CDR3 length is 15 residues. Germline V gives CDR1 KGHSH, CDR2 LQKENI. CDR3 region: CASTRGLEQSTEAFF. The CDR3 nucleotides are TGTGCCAGCACGAGGGGGTTGGAACAGTCCACTGAAGCTTTCTTT.

J is TRBJ2-5 and V is TRBV6-6; 8 bases line up with TRBD2. V lost 2 bases and J lost 6; bases outside the gene matches: 11. CDR1 is MNHNY, CDR2 SVGAGI, per germline (reference sequence). CDR3 length: 16 amino acids. The CDR3 is CASSYAAGTRRKTQYF. For the CDR3, the DNA is TGTGCCAGCAGTTACGCTGCCGGGACTAGGAGGAAGACCCAGTACTTC.

The chain has TRBV27 and TRBJ2-1, with 12 bases lining up with TRBD1. J gave up 9 bases and V 1 base, and 16 bases lay outside the gene matches. CDR1 MNHEY and CDR2 SMNVEV come from the germline V gene (reference sequence). The CDR3 is made up of 19 amino acids. The CDR3 DNA reads TGTGCCAGCAGTTTATTTAGTAGGGACCTGGGGACAGGGGGCTTTGAGCAGTTCTTC. This translates into CASSLFSRDLGTGGFEQFF.

For the CDR3, the DNA is TGTGCCAGCAGCCAGGACTTTTCCCCAGTGGATACGCAGTATTTT. Translated: CASSQDFSPVDTQYF. This sequence joins TRBV3-1 (or the pseudogene TRBV3-2) and TRBJ2-3, with D perhaps matching TRBD2 (5 bases). Germline loops: CDR1 LGHDT, CDR2 YNNKEL (reference sequence). Trimming took off 3 bases at V and 6 bases at J, with 16 bases between the two ends. The CDR3 has 15 amino acids.

The chain is built from TRBV19 and TRBJ1-5; the D gene is possibly TRBD1 (6 bases). V lost 7 bases to trimming and J lost 4 bases, with 14 bases between them. The germline V gene has CDR1 LNHDA and CDR2 SQIVND (reference sequence). This CDR3 region has 14 residues. CDR3 in DNA: TGTGCCAGTACCGGACAGACGTCAAATCAGCCCCAGCATTTT. Amino acid sequence: CASTGQTSNQPQHF. Combining the CDR3 with reference TRBV19 and TRBJ1-5 gives the whole variable domain DGGITQSPKYLFRKEGQNVTLSCEQNLNHDAMYWYRQDPGQGLRLIYYSQIVNDFQKGDIAEGYSVSREKKESFPLTVTSAQKNPTAFYLCASTGQTSNQPQHFGDGTRLSIL.

V gene TRBV7-9 combines with J gene TRBJ1-4, with 7 positions matching TRBD1. V lost 5 bases and J lost 9; bases outside the gene matches: 9. Germline CDR1 is SEHNR and CDR2 is FQNEAQ (reference sequence). The CDR3 contains 14 residues. The CDR3 region is CASSPQQGRKKLFF. The DNA of the CDR3 is TGTGCCAGCAGCCCCCAACAGGGGAGGAAAAAACTGTTTTTT. Based on the CDR3 plus reference TRBV7-9 and TRBJ1-4, the full variable domain is DTGVSQNPRHKITKRGQNVTFRCDPISEHNRLYWYRQTLGQGPEFLTYFQNEAQLEKSRLLSDRFSAERPKGSFSTLEIQRTEQGDSAMYLCASSPQQGRKKLFFGSGTQLSVL.

This sequence joins TRBV11-3 and TRBJ1-4; tentatively, D is TRBD1 (5 bases). The length of the CDR3 is 15 residues. Per the germline V gene, CDR1 is SGHNT and CDR2 is YENEEA. V was cut by 5 bases and J by 1 base, with 11 bases left in between. The CDR3 DNA is TGTGCCAGCAGCCTCCCGACAGAAACTAATGAAAAACTGTTTTTT. Translated: CASSLPTETNEKLFF.